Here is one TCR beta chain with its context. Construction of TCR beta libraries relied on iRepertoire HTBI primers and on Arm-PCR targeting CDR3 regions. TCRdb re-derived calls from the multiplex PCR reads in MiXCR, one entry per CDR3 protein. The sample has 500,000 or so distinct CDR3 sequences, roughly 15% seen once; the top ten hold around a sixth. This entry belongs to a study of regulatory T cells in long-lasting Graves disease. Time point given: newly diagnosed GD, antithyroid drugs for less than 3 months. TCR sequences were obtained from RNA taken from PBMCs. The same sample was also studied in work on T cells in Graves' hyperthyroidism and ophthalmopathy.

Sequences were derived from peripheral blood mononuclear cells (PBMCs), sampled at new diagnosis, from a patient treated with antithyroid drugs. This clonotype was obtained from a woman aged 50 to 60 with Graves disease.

The CDR3 protein is CASSLSPVGTGELFF. For the CDR3, the DNA is TGCGCCAGCAGCTTGTCCCCCGTGGGGACCGGGGAGCTGTTTTTT. The chain links TRBV5-1 to TRBJ2-2, with D hard to call. The CDR3 sequence is 15 residues long. Trimming cost V 1 base and J 5 bases, with 12 bases left between them. Germline V lookup: CDR1 SGHRS, CDR2 YFSETQ.